Below, 26 T cell receptor beta chains from the same sample are listed, as sequenced in a study of early T cells in non-severe SARS-CoV-2 infection. TCRdb analysed the 5' RACE reads with MiXCR anew, one entry per CDR3 protein. The sample holds about 27,000 distinct CDR3 sequences, roughly 4.1% seen once. Sequencing was done on a sample of whole blood. These receptors were obtained from an adult who was a healthcare worker with PCR-confirmed SARS-CoV-2 infection or an uninfected control (not recorded which).

This clonotype showed up many times. The chain recombines TRBV7-3 with TRBJ2-5, with 9 bases that match TRBD2. The CDR3 has 16 residues. Germline CDR1 is SGHTA and CDR2 is FQGTGA. V lost 4 bases and J lost 7; bases outside the gene matches: 13. CDR3: CASSSGPSGRLGTQYF. The CDR3 coding sequence is TGTGCCAGCAGCTCCGGGCCCAGCGGGAGGTTGGGGACCCAGTACTTC.

Ten or more counts support this clonotype. The rearrangement joins TRBV11-2 to TRBJ2-1; 9 nucleotides align to TRBD2. Germline CDR1 reads SGHAT; CDR2 reads FQNNGV. CDR3 length: 15 amino acids. V lost 7 bases to trimming and J lost 9 bases; unmatched junction nucleotides: 13. In DNA, the CDR3 is TGTGCCAGCACCCGGGTAGCGGGAGATCCGGGTGAGCAGTTCTTC. Its protein product is CASTRVAGDPGEQFF.

This clonotype appeared many times. This rearrangement joins TRBV2 to TRBJ2-1; TRBD2 agrees at 8 bases. CDR3 size: 15 residues. V lost 2 bases, J lost 7 bases, and 7 bases stayed unmatched. In germline, CDR1 is SNHLY, CDR2 FYNNEI. CDR3 sequence (DNA): TGTGCCAGCAGTGAACCCGTCCGGGAGGGGAATGAGCAGTTCTTC. Protein: CASSEPVREGNEQFF.

This clonotype has at least ten counts. The chain recombines TRBV5-8 with TRBJ2-5, with TRBD2 matching over 12 bases. There are 16 residues in the CDR3. CDR1 is SGHTS and CDR2 is YDEGEE in the germline V gene. V gave up 5 bases and J gave up 5 bases; unmatched junction bases: 10. The chain's CDR3 is CASRTRLAGASETQYF. The CDR3, as DNA: TGTGCCAGCAGAACTCGACTAGCGGGAGCCTCGGAGACCCAGTACTTC.

This clonotype is classed as medium-sized. The chain uses TRBV19 and TRBJ1-2; D gene uncertain. The CDR3 length is 16 residues. The V gene's germline CDR1 is LNHDA and CDR2 SQIVND (reference sequence). With 7 bases removed from V and 8 bases from J, the gap between germline ends came to 26 bases. Here the CDR3 DNA reads TGTGCCAGTACCAATTCGAGAAGTTTATGGCTTGGGGGCTACACCTTC. Encoded protein: CASTNSRSLWLGGYTF.

A few counts support this clonotype. The chain has TRBV2 and TRBJ1-2; TRBD1 might be the D (5 bases). CDR3 size: 14 residues. Trimming removed 1 base at V and 5 bases at J, with 11 bases between. Germline lookup yields CDR1 SNHLY and CDR2 FYNNEI. This CDR3 reads CASSEEGTPYGYTF. In DNA form, the CDR3 reads TGTGCCAGCAGTGAAGAAGGGACGCCATATGGCTACACCTTC.

The table lists this clonotype with many counts. The gene calls are TRBV7-2 and TRBJ2-2; 11 bases are shared with TRBD1. Germline V gives CDR1 SGHTA, CDR2 FQGNSA. V shed 3 bases and J 6 bases; nucleotides not matched to a gene: 6. The CDR3 has 16 residues. CDR3 nucleotide sequence: TGTGCCAGCAGCTTGGGCGGACAGGGGGCGCCCGGGGAGCTGTTTTTT. Its translation: CASSLGGQGAPGELFF.

This clonotype appeared many times. J is TRBJ2-3 and V is TRBV4-3; D is undetermined. Germline lookup yields CDR1 LGHNA and CDR2 YSLEER. Trimming stripped 0 bases from V and 2 bases from J, with 3 bases between. The CDR3 length is 13 residues. The CDR3 DNA reads as TGCGCCAGCAGCCAAGATTTCACAGATACGCAGTATTTT. Amino acids: CASSQDFTDTQYF.

This clonotype was picked up many times. The chain carries TRBV5-1 and TRBJ2-7; a weak D match, TRBD1 (6 bases). V gave up 4 bases and J gave up 3 bases, with 11 bases separating them. Germline loops: CDR1 SGHRS, CDR2 YFSETQ. CDR3 length: 13 residues. CDR3 DNA sequence: TGCGCCAGCAGCCTCACGACAGGCTACGAGCAGTACTTC. Its translation is CASSLTTGYEQYF.

This clonotype was picked up many times. The CDR3 DNA is TGCGCCAGCAGCCAGGCGGGAGCAGGAGAGACCCAGTACTTC. Amino acid sequence: CASSQAGAGETQYF. The rearrangement uses TRBV4-3 and TRBJ2-5, with TRBD2 matching 7 bases. Germline V CDR1 and CDR2: LGHNA, YSLEER. Trimming cost V 3 bases and J 4 bases; bases outside gene matches: 5. This CDR3 has 14 residues.

This clonotype showed up many times. V and J are TRBV7-9 and TRBJ1-3; perhaps TRBD1 as D (5 bases). V was clipped by 2 bases and J by 6 bases, with 14 bases between them. Germline V lookup: CDR1 SEHNR, CDR2 FQNEAQ (reference sequence). The CDR3 has 15 residues. CDR3 sequence (DNA): TGTGCCAGCAGCTTACGATCCGGGGGAGAAAACACCATATATTTT. Its translation is CASSLRSGGENTIYF.

This clonotype appeared many times. The V and J genes are TRBV7-2 and TRBJ2-3, with 7 bases lining up with TRBD2. After removal of 9 bases from V and 2 bases from J, the junction contained 8 bases not matched to a gene. CDR3 length equals 14 residues. Per the germline V gene, CDR1 is SGHTA and CDR2 is FQGNSA. CDR3 DNA: TGTGCCAGTGCGAGGGAGGGCTACACAGATACGCAGTATTTT. Its protein product is CASAREGYTDTQYF.

In its sample, this clonotype was seen many times. The chain links TRBV29-1 to TRBJ2-7; possibly TRBD2 for D (6 bases). The germline V gene encodes CDR1 SQVTM and CDR2 ANQGSEA. V was trimmed by 7 bases and J by 4 bases, leaving 17 bases between them. This CDR3 region has 13 residues. CDR3 region: CSGGLGNGYEQYF. DNA of the CDR3: TGCAGCGGGGGACTCGGGAATGGGTACGAGCAGTACTTC.

This clonotype showed up many times. The chain links TRBV2 to TRBJ2-1; no reliable D call. V lost 4 bases and J 1 base, leaving 14 bases between the germline ends. Germline CDR1 SNHLY, CDR2 FYNNEI. The CDR3 contains 16 residues. The CDR3 DNA is TGTGCCAGCAGTGGCCGAGAGGCTGAATCCTACAATGAGCAGTTCTTC. Protein product: CASSGREAESYNEQFF.

This clonotype was detected a few times. V gene TRBV7-2 combines with J gene TRBJ2-2; TRBD2 aligns across 12 bases. The CDR3 runs to 16 residues. Trimming at V came to 5 bases and at J to 7 bases, leaving 8 bases not matched to a gene. The germline CDR1 and CDR2 sequences are SGHTA and FQGNSA. DNA for the CDR3: TGTGCCAGCAGCATCCTAGCGGGAGGGCCGGTCGGGGAGCTGTTTTTT. Its protein product is CASSILAGGPVGELFF. Looking up the rest from reference TRBV7-2 and TRBJ2-2 gives the full variable domain: GAGVSQSPSNKVTEKGKDVELRCDPISGHTALYWYRQSLGQGLEFLIYFQGNSAPDKSGLPSDRFSAERTGGSVSTLTIQRTQQEDSAVYLCASSILAGGPVGELFFGEGSRLTVL.

This clonotype has a count of ten or more. The chain has TRBV10-3 and TRBJ2-2, with D possibly being TRBD2 (5 bases). V dropped 10 bases and J dropped 4 bases, with 16 bases sitting between them. The CDR3 runs to 14 residues. Looked up from germline, CDR1 is ENHRY and CDR2 is SYGVKD. CDR3 loop: CATRSGLGTGELFF. CDR3 sequence (DNA): TGTGCCACCAGGAGTGGACTTGGCACCGGGGAGCTGTTTTTT.

Many counts were recorded for this clonotype. This chain connects TRBV7-9 to TRBJ2-3, with D unclear. The V gene lost 5 bases and the J gene lost 8 bases, with 11 bases spanning the gap. CDR1 and CDR2 from the germline V gene are SEHNR and FQNEAQ (reference sequence). CDR3 length equals 12 residues. The CDR3 sequence is CASSPVRSTQYF. The CDR3 DNA is TGTGCCAGCAGCCCGGTTAGAAGTACGCAGTATTTT.

This clonotype was observed at least ten times. This chain joins TRBV7-9 and TRBJ1-2; 7 bases align to TRBD1. The CDR3 totals 15 residues. Germline V lookup: CDR1 SEHNR, CDR2 FQNEAQ (reference sequence). Trimming at V came to 5 bases and at J to 5 bases, leaving 11 bases not matched to a gene. DNA of the CDR3: TGTGCCAGCAGCCCGACAGGGACAGCTTCGTATGGCTACACCTTC. Its protein product is CASSPTGTASYGYTF.

This clonotype was detected ten times or more. The V call is TRBV11-3, the J call TRBJ2-2; no firm D call. CDR1 is SGHNT and CDR2 is YENEEA in the germline V gene. The CDR3 covers 14 residues. V dropped 5 bases and J dropped 5 bases, with 12 bases sitting between them. CDR3 residues: CASSPFGETGELFF. The CDR3 nucleotides are TGTGCCAGCAGCCCGTTCGGAGAAACCGGGGAGCTGTTTTTT. Complete variable domain (other parts from reference TRBV11-3 and TRBJ2-2): EAGVVQSPRYKIIEKKQPVAFWCNPISGHNTLYWYLQNLGQGPELLIRYENEEAVDDSQLPKDRFSAERLKGVDSTLKIQPAELGDSAVYLCASSPFGETGELFFGEGSRLTVL.

This clonotype was counted many times. The gene calls are TRBV6-2 or TRBV6-3 and TRBJ1-5, with no clear D. The CDR3 has 13 amino acids. Deletions cut 6 bases from V and 3 bases from J, with 9 bases between. Germline V gives CDR1 MNHEY, CDR2 SVGEGT. CDR3: CASSRTYNQPQHF. The CDR3 DNA is TGTGCCAGCAGCCGGACCTACAATCAGCCCCAGCATTTT.

This clonotype was counted many times. The chain combines TRBV25-1 with TRBJ2-2; D is unresolved. V was pared by 4 bases and J by 5 bases, with 11 bases between. Germline V gives CDR1 MGHDK, CDR2 SYGVNS. This CDR3 has 14 residues. In DNA, the CDR3 is TGTGCCAGCAGTGCCCGGCCTAAGACCGGGGAGCTGTTTTTT. This codes for CASSARPKTGELFF. Full variable domain (remainder filled in from reference TRBV25-1 and TRBJ2-2): EADIYQTPRYLVIGTGKKITLECSQTMGHDKMYWYQQDPGMELHLIHYSYGVNSTEKGDLSSESTVSRIRTEHFPLTLESARPSHTSQYLCASSARPKTGELFFGEGSRLTVL.

This clonotype was found many times. The rearrangement links TRBV20-1 to TRBJ2-7, with D maybe TRBD2 (5 bases). The V gene's germline CDR1 is DFQATT and CDR2 SNEGSKA (reference sequence). This CDR3 comprises 14 residues. Trimming cost V 5 bases and J 3 bases, with 17 bases left between them. CDR3 amino acids: CSAPSSRLGYEQYF. The CDR3, as DNA: TGCAGTGCTCCTTCTAGCAGATTAGGCTACGAGCAGTACTTC.

The sample holds many counts of this clonotype. The chain has TRBV29-1 and TRBJ2-1; no reliable D call. V was clipped by 1 base and J by 7 bases, with 11 bases between them. The CDR3 consists of 13 residues. Germline CDR1 and CDR2: SQVTM and ANQGSEA. The CDR3: CSVEAATVNEQFF. In DNA, the CDR3 is TGCAGCGTTGAAGCAGCCACTGTAAATGAGCAGTTCTTC.

This clonotype has a count of ten or more. V and J are TRBV29-1 and TRBJ2-1; D remains ambiguous. Trimming removed 4 bases at V and 4 bases at J, with 5 bases between. The CDR3 sequence is 11 residues long. Germline-derived CDR1 and CDR2 are SQVTM and ANQGSEA. The DNA of the CDR3 is TGCAGCGTTGGTGGATACAATGAGCAGTTCTTC. Amino acids: CSVGGYNEQFF.

At least ten counts were recorded for this clonotype. The chain couples TRBV7-2 to TRBJ1-2; 7 bases are a match to TRBD1. CDR3 length equals 15 residues. The V and J ends lost 4 bases and 8 bases, in that order; junction bases with no gene match: 13. CDR1 and CDR2 (germline): SGHTA, FQGNSA. CDR3 residues: CASSSPYRGAGGYTF. DNA for the CDR3: TGTGCCAGCAGCTCTCCTTACAGGGGCGCAGGGGGCTACACCTTC.

The CDR3 spells CASSPPGTGVPAMGYTF. The CDR3 DNA is TGTGCCAGCAGCCCTCCAGGGACAGGGGTTCCGGCGATGGGCTACACCTTC. The rearrangement links TRBV7-9 to TRBJ1-2, with 10 bases matching TRBD1. Germline V lookup: CDR1 SEHNR, CDR2 FQNEAQ (reference sequence). Trimming removed 5 bases from V and 8 bases from J; junction bases left unmatched: 17. The CDR3 has 17 residues.